The clone carrying this TCR beta chain was seen ten or more times. This sample is part of a study of T cells in Graves' hyperthyroidism and ophthalmopathy. The germline gives CDR1 ENHRY, CDR2 SYGVKD. This CDR3 spans 16 amino acids. Trimming shortened V by 4 bases and J by 4 bases, and 17 bases separated the two germline ends. Newly diagnosed hyperthyroidism patients aged 18 to 65 years had disease lasting under 2 months. Investigators excluded patients with uncontrolled infection, other autoimmune disease, pregnancy or lactation. The PBMCs had their origin in approximately 10 ml of fresh peripheral blood. RNA transcripts served as the template for amplifying TCR beta CDR3 regions. The TCR CDR3 first-round RT-PCR relied on the HTBI primer set. TCRdb reprocessed the multiplex PCR reads via MiXCR and lists one record per CDR3 protein. The sample lists around 300,000 distinct CDR3 sequences, approximately 15% occurring once.

This chain joins TRBV10-3 and TRBJ1-5, with a tentative D call TRBD1 (6 bases). The TCR sequence derives from a woman aged 40 to 55 with Graves' hyperthyroidism. The sample comprised blood. The CDR3 is CAISAGSSGANQPQHF. CDR3 coding DNA: TGTGCCATCAGTGCTGGCAGTTCAGGGGCTAATCAGCCCCAGCATTTT.